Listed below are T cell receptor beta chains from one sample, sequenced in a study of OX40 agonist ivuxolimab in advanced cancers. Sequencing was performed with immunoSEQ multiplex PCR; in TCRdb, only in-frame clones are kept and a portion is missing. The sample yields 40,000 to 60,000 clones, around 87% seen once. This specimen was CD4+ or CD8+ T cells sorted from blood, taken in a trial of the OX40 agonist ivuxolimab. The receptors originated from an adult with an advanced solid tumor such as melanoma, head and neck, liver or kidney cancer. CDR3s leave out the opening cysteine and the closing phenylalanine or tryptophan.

CDR3: ASSGGGGFSQPQH
J: TRBJ1-5
V: TRBV2

CDR3: ASSLATGARELF
J: TRBJ2-2
V: TRBV5-1

CDR3: ASRGGAQNEKLF
J: TRBJ1-4
V: TRBV5-1

CDR3: ASSPSGRLGLF
J: TRBJ2-2
V: TRBV2

CDR3: ASSRGQGYEQY
J: TRBJ2-7
V: TRBV18

CDR3: ASSYGTGAYNEQF
J: TRBJ2-1
V: TRBV6-6

CDR3: ASSLAGAGGPGEQY
J: TRBJ2-7
V: TRBV7-2

CDR3: AISRPESSYEQY
J: TRBJ2-7
V: TRBV10-3

CDR3: ASRPRAGGFGELF
J: TRBJ2-2
V: TRBV7-6

CDR3: ASSIAERTTYEQY
J: TRBJ2-7
V: TRBV19

CDR3: ASSPSGMDNSPLH
J: TRBJ1-6
V: TRBV27

CDR3: ASTSGGYEQY
J: TRBJ2-7
V: TRBV5-6

CDR3: ASSWNRNTEAF
J: TRBJ1-1
V: TRBV14

CDR3: ASMRGNTIY
J: TRBJ1-3
V: TRBV6-5

CDR3: ASSLDPGPYGYT
J: TRBJ1-2
V: TRBV11-1